This T cell receptor beta chain was sequenced during a study of cytomegalovirus exposure and HLA in healthy donors. Both 60 Vbeta primers and 13 Jbeta primers went into the PCR. Assay used: immunoSEQ multiplex PCR; TCRdb lists only in-frame clones, some missing. The sample records around 90,000 clones, about 80% being singletons. Germline CDR1 LNHDA, CDR2 SQIVND (reference sequence). V shed 3 bases and J shed 1 base, with 11 bases lying between them. The CDR3 runs to 15 residues. The sequence derives from a male donor in good health and CMV-seropositive. This rearrangement joins TRBV19 to TRBJ2-3; D not certain. Specimen: PBMCs. In DNA, the CDR3 is TGTGCCAGTAGTATCACCCCCACACGCACAGATACGCAGTATTTT. This gives the protein CASSITPTRTDTQYF. The full variable domain, its missing parts supplied by reference TRBV19 and TRBJ2-3, is DGGITQSPKYLFRKEGQNVTLSCEQNLNHDAMYWYRQDPGQGLRLIYYSQIVNDFQKGDIAEGYSVSREKKESFPLTVTSAQKNPTAFYLCASSITPTRTDTQYFGPGTRLTVL.